A single sample gave rise to the 18 T cell receptor beta chains below, sequenced in a study of blood T cells in healthy people across ages. The authors ran a second PCR of about 7 to 12 cycles using a sample-barcoded 5' primer and a J-beta primer mix. TCRdb fed the 5' RACE reads into MiXCR, producing one record per CDR3 protein. The table lists 850,000 to 1,000,000 distinct CDR3 sequences, 45% to 60% of them singletons. Sequencing was carried out using blood. The source of these receptors is a woman aged 60 to 75 in good health.

This clonotype was picked up a small number of times. The rearrangement links TRBV7-3 to TRBJ2-1; 7 bases agree with TRBD2. Germline V gene sequence: CDR1 SGHTA, CDR2 FQGTGA. J lost 3 bases, V lost 3 bases, and 2 bases had no gene match. The CDR3 consists of 14 residues. In DNA form, the CDR3 reads TGTGCCAGCAGCTTTGGACTAGGCTACAATGAGCAGTTCTTC. Protein: CASSFGLGYNEQFF.

V usage is TRBV2 and J usage is TRBJ1-5; a weak D match, TRBD1 (6 bases). Germline V lookup: CDR1 SNHLY, CDR2 FYNNEI. The ends were cut back, 8 bases at V and 14 bases at J, with 16 bases in the middle. The CDR3 consists of 11 residues. CDR3 amino acids: CASGEGGVEHF. The CDR3 nucleotides are TGTGCCAGCGGCGAGGGGGGGGTCGAGCATTTT.

This clonotype was observed a few times. The chain employs TRBV12-3 or TRBV12-4 and TRBJ2-2; D gene ambiguous. The length of the CDR3 is 12 residues. V lost 8 bases and J lost 3, with 7 bases in between. The CDR3 sequence: CASARDTGELFF. The CDR3 nucleotides read TGTGCCAGCGCCCGAGACACCGGGGAGCTGTTTTTT.

This clonotype was observed a single time. No conserved phenylalanine or tryptophan is present at the end of the CDR3, so a read error is the likely explanation. V and J are TRBV5-1 and TRBJ2-1; weak D call: TRBD2 (5 bases). The CDR3 contains 18 residues. Per germline, CDR1 SGHRS and CDR2 YFSETQ. Trimming left V 1 base short and J 3 bases short, with 20 bases between. CDR3 amino acids: CASSLRTSAANSYNEQFL. The CDR3 DNA follows: TGCGCCAGCAGCTTGCGGACCTCAGCGGCGAATAGCTACAATGAGCAGTTCTTG.

This rearrangement joins TRBV20-1 to TRBJ1-2; unclear D gene. The CDR3 extends over 12 amino acids. V was cut by 1 base and J by 4 bases, with 7 bases left in between. Germline lookup yields CDR1 DFQATT and CDR2 SNEGSKA (reference sequence). CDR3: CSARVEVYGYTF. The CDR3 bases are TGCAGTGCTAGAGTGGAAGTCTATGGCTACACCTTC.

The rearrangement uses TRBV19 and TRBJ2-3; 10 bases match TRBD2. CDR1 LNHDA and CDR2 SQIVND come from the germline V gene (reference sequence). This CDR3 is 16 amino acids long. The J segment lost 7 bases and the V segment lost 3 bases, leaving 10 bases of the junction unmatched. The CDR3 sequence is CASSISASGRPNTQYF. DNA for the CDR3: TGTGCCAGTAGTATTTCGGCTAGCGGGAGACCTAATACGCAGTATTTT.

This clonotype was counted between two and nine times. This chain uses TRBV7-3 with TRBJ2-3; weak D call: TRBD1 (6 bases). Germline V gene sequence: CDR1 SGHTA, CDR2 FQGTGA. V was clipped by 0 bases and J by 7 bases, with 14 bases between them. This CDR3 has 15 amino acids. CDR3 in amino acids: CASSLTQGSLNTQYF. CDR3 nucleotide sequence: TGTGCCAGCAGCTTAACACAGGGCTCATTGAATACGCAGTATTTT. The full variable domain, completed using reference TRBV7-3 and TRBJ2-3, is GAGVSQTPSNKVTEKGKYVELRCDPISGHTALYWYRQSLGQGPEFLIYFQGTGAADDSGLPNDRFFAVRPEGSVSTLKIQRTERGDSAVYLCASSLTQGSLNTQYFGPGTRLTVL.

The chain employs TRBV5-1 and TRBJ2-7; tentatively, D is TRBD2 (6 bases). Matching the DNA end better, TRBJ2-5 makes the J call doubtful. The CDR3 is made up of 15 amino acids. The germline CDR1 and CDR2 sequences are SGHRS and YFSETQ. The CDR3 here is CASSLIAGRGGTQYF. In DNA form, the CDR3 reads TGCGCCAGCAGCTTGATCGCGGGGCGCGGTGGGACCCAGTACTTC.

This clonotype showed up just a few times. The rearrangement uses TRBV20-1 and TRBJ2-1, with 8 bases lining up with TRBD2. V was pared by 0 bases and J by 7 bases, with 5 bases of the junction left unmatched. Per the germline V gene, CDR1 is DFQATT and CDR2 is SNEGSKA (reference sequence). The CDR3 loop spans 14 amino acids. CDR3 protein: CSARDPRLANEQFF. CDR3 bases: TGCAGTGCTAGAGATCCTCGACTAGCGAATGAGCAGTTCTTC.

The chain has TRBV29-1 and TRBJ2-6, with a weak D call TRBD2 (5 bases). This CDR3 has 14 residues. V gave up 3 bases and J gave up 3 bases, with 9 bases separating them. CDR1 and CDR2 (germline): SQVTM, ANQGSEA. DNA of the CDR3: TGCAGCGTTGAGAGGGCGCTTGGGGCCAACGTCCTGACTTTC. Its translation is CSVERALGANVLTF.

The genes are TRBV4-3 and TRBJ2-1; D not certain. Germline assignment: CDR1 LGHNA and CDR2 YSLEER. This CDR3 has 15 residues. V was trimmed by 1 base and J by 4 bases, leaving 11 bases between them. CDR3: CASSQAVEVYNEQFF. In nucleotides, the CDR3 is TGCGCCAGCAGCCAAGCGGTAGAGGTATACAATGAGCAGTTCTTC.

The V gene is TRBV27, the J gene TRBJ2-7; D remains ambiguous. There are 13 residues in the CDR3. The germline gives CDR1 MNHEY, CDR2 SMNVEV (reference sequence). V gave up 5 bases and J gave up 2 bases, with 10 bases separating them. CDR3 loop: CASSSRRPYEQYF. CDR3 nucleotide sequence: TGTGCCAGCAGTAGCCGGCGGCCCTACGAGCAGTACTTC.

This chain joins TRBV7-2 and TRBJ1-1, with TRBD1 as a possible D gene (5 bases). Trimming stripped 1 base from V and 7 bases from J, with 7 bases between. This CDR3 has 12 amino acids. Germline V gene sequence: CDR1 SGHTA, CDR2 FQGNSA. The CDR3 DNA is TGTGCCAGCAGCTTAGTCAGGGTTGAAGCTTTCTTT. It translates to CASSLVRVEAFF.

In this sample, this clonotype turned up once. This chain connects TRBV3-1 to TRBJ2-1; 7 bases agree with TRBD2. V shed 0 bases, J shed 5 bases, and the junction held 10 bases outside the gene matches. Germline-derived CDR1 and CDR2 are LGHDT and YNNKEL (reference sequence). CDR3 size: 17 residues. The CDR3 sequence is CASSQDRGRETDNEQFF. Written as DNA, the CDR3 is TGTGCCAGCAGCCAAGATCGCGGGCGGGAGACCGACAATGAGCAGTTCTTC.

This clonotype was detected once. The rearrangement joins TRBV20-1 to TRBJ2-3; D gene ambiguous. The CDR3 sequence is 11 residues long. Trimming pared 5 bases from V and 6 bases from J, leaving 9 bases between. The germline V gene has CDR1 DFQATT and CDR2 SNEGSKA (reference sequence). CDR3 sequence: CSAESLDTQYF. The CDR3 bases are TGCAGTGCTGAATCACTCGATACGCAGTATTTT.

This clonotype was counted only a few times. The chain uses TRBV27 and TRBJ2-7; D is unclear. Germline-derived CDR1 and CDR2 are MNHEY and SMNVEV (reference sequence). This CDR3 spans 13 amino acids. The V end was cut by 6 bases, the J end by 0 bases, with 9 bases between. CDR3 DNA: TGTGCCAGCAGCCGACATAACTCCTACGAGCAGTACTTC. It translates to CASSRHNSYEQYF.

This clonotype came up a few times. The J gene is TRBJ2-4, the V gene TRBV6-1; D ambiguous. Germline loops: CDR1 MNHNS, CDR2 SASEGT. The ends were cut back, 6 bases at V and 0 bases at J, with 12 bases in the middle. There are 15 residues in the CDR3. The CDR3 region has the DNA TGTGCCAGCAGCGCCACAGAAATAGCCAAAAACATTCAGTACTTC. This gives the protein CASSATEIAKNIQYF.

The chain uses TRBV29-1 and TRBJ2-1; possibly TRBD1 for D (6 bases). CDR3 length: 14 residues. Germline lookup yields CDR1 SQVTM and CDR2 ANQGSEA. Trimming removed 7 bases from V and 8 bases from J, with 21 bases in between. CDR3 in amino acids: CSAARRQERDEQFF. The CDR3 nucleotides are TGCAGCGCTGCGCGCCGACAGGAAAGGGATGAGCAGTTCTTC.